The source of this T cell receptor beta chain is a study of regulatory T cells in long-lasting Graves disease. Time point here: persistent/refractory GD, antithyroid drugs over 5 years with positive TRAb. PBMC-extracted RNA yielded the TCR library. EDTA tubes held approximately 8.8 milliliters of peripheral blood from each patient. With 8 bases removed from V and 7 bases from J, the gap between germline ends came to 18 bases. The CDR3 contains 14 residues. CDR1 MNHEY and CDR2 SMNVEV come from the germline V gene (reference sequence). Study conclusions and caveats: TRBV28, TRBJ1-2 and TRBJ2-5 were favored in persistent disease. The researchers studied only peripheral blood, not thyroid tissue. The TCR repertoire of persistent Graves' patients was less diverse than that of newly diagnosed ones.

Relying on iRepertoire HTBI primers and Arm-PCR of CDR3 regions, the team built TCR beta libraries. TCRdb reprocessed the multiplex PCR reads with MiXCR, giving one entry per CDR3 protein. The data contain fewer than 400,000 distinct CDR3 sequences, around 20% of them singletons. There are many counts of this clonotype. Its antigen remains unidentified. This sequence originates from a female donor with Graves disease. The material sequenced was peripheral blood mononuclear cells (PBMCs), taken when the disease was refractory, from a patient treated with antithyroid drugs. The chain recombines TRBV27 with TRBJ2-1; a weak D match, TRBD1 (5 bases). CDR3 DNA: TGTGCCAGCGGTCTCTCAGGGTTGGGGAATGAGCAGTTCTTC. It specifies CASGLSGLGNEQFF.